The entry below describes one TCR beta chain. Its antigen remains unidentified. The sample is drawn from a study of regulatory and conventional T cells in RAG deficiency. Regarding the study as a whole: Shannon entropy fell and Simpson indices rose in RAG-deficient patients. Omenn patients showed >80% Treg-Tconv overlap and shorter CDR3 lengths.

Genomic DNA came from blood conventional CD4+ T cells gated CD25-low CD127-high. The CDR3 totals 10 residues. Generated by immunoSEQ multiplex PCR, the TCRdb table keeps only in-frame clones and is missing some. The sample lists tens of thousands of clones; more than 85% were seen once. A further study also used this sample, focusing on regulatory T cells. That source adds: The primer mix had 52 TRBV and 13 TRBJ primers.

The V and J genes are TRBV21-1 and TRBJ1-2; the table gives TRBD1 as D, unverified against the DNA. TRBV21-1 is flagged as a pseudogene. Sequencing was carried out using CD4+ T cells sorted from blood. This TCR came from a human donor in good health. The CDR3 reads CASSTHGYTF. Written as DNA, the CDR3 is TGTGCCAGCAGCACACACGGCTACACCTTC.